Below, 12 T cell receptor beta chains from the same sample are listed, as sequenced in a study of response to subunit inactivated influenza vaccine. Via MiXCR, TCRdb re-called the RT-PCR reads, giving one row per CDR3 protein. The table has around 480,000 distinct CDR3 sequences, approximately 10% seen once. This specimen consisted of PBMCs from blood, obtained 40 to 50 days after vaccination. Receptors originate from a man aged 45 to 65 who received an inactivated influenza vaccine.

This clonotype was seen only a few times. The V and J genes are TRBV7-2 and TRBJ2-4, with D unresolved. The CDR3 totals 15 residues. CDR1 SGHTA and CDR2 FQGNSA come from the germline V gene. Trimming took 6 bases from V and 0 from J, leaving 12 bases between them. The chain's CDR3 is CASSRQTIAKNIQYF. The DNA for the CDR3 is TGTGCCAGCAGTCGGCAGACCATAGCCAAAAACATTCAGTACTTC.

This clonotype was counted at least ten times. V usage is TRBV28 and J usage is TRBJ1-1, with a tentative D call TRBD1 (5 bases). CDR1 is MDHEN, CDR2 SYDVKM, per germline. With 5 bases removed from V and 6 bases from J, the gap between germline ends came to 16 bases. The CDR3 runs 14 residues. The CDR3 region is CASSPLGGSPEAFF. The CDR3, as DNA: TGTGCCAGCAGTCCCCTTGGGGGGAGCCCTGAAGCTTTCTTT.

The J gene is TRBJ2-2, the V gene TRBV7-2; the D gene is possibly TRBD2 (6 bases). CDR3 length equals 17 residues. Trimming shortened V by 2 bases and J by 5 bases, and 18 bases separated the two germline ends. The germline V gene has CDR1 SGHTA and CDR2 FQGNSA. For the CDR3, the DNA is TGTGCCAGCAGCTTAACTGGACGGACTATAAGTACCGGGGAGCTGTTTTTT. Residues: CASSLTGRTISTGELFF. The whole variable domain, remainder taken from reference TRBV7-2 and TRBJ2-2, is GAGVSQSPSNKVTEKGKDVELRCDPISGHTALYWYRQSLGQGLEFLIYFQGNSAPDKSGLPSDRFSAERTGGSVSTLTIQRTQQEDSAVYLCASSLTGRTISTGELFFGEGSRLTVL.

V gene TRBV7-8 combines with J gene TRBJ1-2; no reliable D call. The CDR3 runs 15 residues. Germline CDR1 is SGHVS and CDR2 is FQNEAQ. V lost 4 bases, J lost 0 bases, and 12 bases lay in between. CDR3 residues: CASSSGPKPNYGYTF. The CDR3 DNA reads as TGTGCCAGCAGCTCCGGACCTAAACCTAACTATGGCTACACCTTC.

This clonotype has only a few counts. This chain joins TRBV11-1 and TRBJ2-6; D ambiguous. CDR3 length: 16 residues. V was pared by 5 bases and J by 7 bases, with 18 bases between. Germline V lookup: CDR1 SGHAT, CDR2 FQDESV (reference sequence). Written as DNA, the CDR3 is TGTGCCAGCAGCCTGTCCCAGTCAGGTCCAGCCAACGTCCTGACTTTC. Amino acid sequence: CASSLSQSGPANVLTF.

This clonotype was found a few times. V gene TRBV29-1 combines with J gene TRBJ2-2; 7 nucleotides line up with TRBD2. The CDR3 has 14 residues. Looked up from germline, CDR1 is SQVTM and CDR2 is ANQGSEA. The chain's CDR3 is CGTVGGSVTGELFF. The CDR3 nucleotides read TGCGGGACTGTTGGCGGGAGTGTCACCGGGGAGCTGTTTTTT.

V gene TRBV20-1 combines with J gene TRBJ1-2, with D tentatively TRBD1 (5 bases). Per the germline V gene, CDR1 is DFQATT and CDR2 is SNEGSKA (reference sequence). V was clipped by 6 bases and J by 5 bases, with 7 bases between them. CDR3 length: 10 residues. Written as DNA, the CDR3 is TGCAGTGCAGGGGAGTATGGCTACACCTTC. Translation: CSAGEYGYTF.

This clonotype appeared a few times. CDR3 sequence reads: CASRSRAGVGTDTQYF. In nucleotides, the CDR3 is TGTGCCAGCAGAAGCCGGGCAGGGGTTGGGACAGATACGCAGTATTTT. The gene calls are TRBV6-1 and TRBJ2-3, with D possibly being TRBD1 (6 bases). This CDR3 spans 16 amino acids. In germline, CDR1 is MNHNS, CDR2 SASEGT. With 6 bases removed from V and 3 bases from J, the gap between germline ends came to 19 bases.

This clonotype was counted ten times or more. CDR3 residues: CSAIKGLATYEQYF. The CDR3 DNA reads TGCAGTGCAATTAAGGGACTAGCTACCTACGAGCAGTACTTC. The rearrangement links TRBV20-1 to TRBJ2-7, with 9 bases matching TRBD2. V dropped 6 bases and J dropped 2; count of bases not matched to a gene: 8. The CDR3 runs to 14 residues. CDR1 is DFQATT and CDR2 is SNEGSKA in the germline V gene (reference sequence).

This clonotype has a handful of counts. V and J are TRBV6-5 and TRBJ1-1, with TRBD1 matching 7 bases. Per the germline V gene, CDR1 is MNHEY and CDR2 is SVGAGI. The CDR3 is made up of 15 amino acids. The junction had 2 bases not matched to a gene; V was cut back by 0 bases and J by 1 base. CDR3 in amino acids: CASSYSDRTNTEAFF. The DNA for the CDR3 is TGTGCCAGCAGTTACTCGGACAGGACGAACACTGAAGCTTTCTTT.

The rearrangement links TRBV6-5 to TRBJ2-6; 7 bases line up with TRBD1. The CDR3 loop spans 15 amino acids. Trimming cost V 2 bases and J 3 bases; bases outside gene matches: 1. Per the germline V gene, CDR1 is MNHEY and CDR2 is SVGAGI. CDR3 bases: TGTGCCAGCAGTTACCAGGGGGTTGGGGCCAACGTCCTGACTTTC. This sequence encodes CASSYQGVGANVLTF.

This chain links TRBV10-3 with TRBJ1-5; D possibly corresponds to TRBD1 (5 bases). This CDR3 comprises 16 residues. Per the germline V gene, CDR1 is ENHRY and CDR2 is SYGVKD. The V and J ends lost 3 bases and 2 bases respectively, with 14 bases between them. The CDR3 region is CAISDPLEGRNQPQHF. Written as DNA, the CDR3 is TGTGCCATCAGTGACCCATTAGAGGGGCGCAATCAGCCCCAGCATTTT.